Listed here are 20 T cell receptor beta chains from one sample, sequenced in a study of T cell changes during pregnancy in multiple sclerosis. Profiled with immunoSEQ multiplex PCR; TCRdb holds only in-frame clones, not every one. The data contain tens of thousands of clones, 90% to 95% of them singletons. The material was peripheral blood, obtained before pregnancy. These receptors came from a female donor with multiple sclerosis, enrolled in a pregnancy study.

J is TRBJ2-1 and V is TRBV5-8, with D possibly TRBD2 on 5 matching bases. Germline V gene lookup returns CDR1 SGHTS and CDR2 YDEGEE. The CDR3 runs to 15 residues. V was shortened by 2 bases and J by 8 bases, with 17 bases between the two germline ends. The CDR3 loop is CASSFGSTSRDEQFF. CDR3 nucleotide sequence: TGTGCCAGCAGCTTTGGATCCACTAGTCGGGATGAGCAGTTCTTC.

This clone appeared a single time. The chain carries TRBV18 and TRBJ2-1; possibly TRBD2 for D (6 bases). In germline, CDR1 is KGHSH, CDR2 LQKENI. The CDR3 spans 16 residues. Trimming took off 0 bases at V and 1 base at J, with 10 bases between the two ends. The CDR3 region has the DNA TGTGCCAGCTCACCACCGGGAGGAGATTCCTACAATGAGCAGTTCTTC. Residues: CASSPPGGDSYNEQFF.

The chain combines TRBV27 with TRBJ2-7; tentative D call: TRBD1 (5 bases). V shed 5 bases and J shed 2 bases, with 10 bases lying between them. CDR1 and CDR2 from the germline V gene are MNHEY and SMNVEV (reference sequence). This CDR3 contains 13 residues. In DNA, the CDR3 is TGTGCCAGCAGTCCAAGACAGACCTACGAGCAGTACTTC. Its protein is CASSPRQTYEQYF.

J is TRBJ2-1 and V is TRBV19, with D perhaps TRBD1 (6 bases). V dropped 4 bases and J dropped 4 bases, with 8 bases sitting between them. The CDR3 runs 13 residues. Germline-derived CDR1 and CDR2 are LNHDA and SQIVND (reference sequence). DNA for the CDR3: TGTGCCAGTAGTAGGACAGAGTACAATGAGCAGTTCTTC. Encoded protein: CASSRTEYNEQFF.

The J gene is TRBJ1-4, the V gene TRBV5-1, with unresolved D. In germline, CDR1 is SGHRS, CDR2 YFSETQ. The CDR3 is 12 residues long. Trimming left V 5 bases short and J 6 bases short, with 8 bases between. CDR3 sequence: CASSLSDEKLFF. DNA for the CDR3: TGCGCCAGCAGTCTGAGTGATGAAAAACTGTTTTTT.

The gene calls are TRBV29-1 and TRBJ1-2; 8 bases match TRBD1. CDR3 length: 13 amino acids. CDR1 is SQVTM, CDR2 ANQGSEA, per germline. Trimming removed 5 bases from V and 6 bases from J; junction bases left unmatched: 8. The CDR3 here is CSVTRGQGDGYTF. As DNA, the CDR3 is TGCAGCGTTACCCGAGGACAGGGAGATGGCTACACCTTC.

Many counts were recorded for this clone. The chain couples TRBV6-5 to TRBJ2-7; no clear D gene. Looked up from germline, CDR1 is MNHEY and CDR2 is SVGAGI. This CDR3 contains 14 residues. Trimming took off 4 bases at V and 4 bases at J, with 14 bases between the two ends. The CDR3 nucleotides read TGTGCCAGCAGTTGGCAGGCTTCTTTTTACGAGCAGTACTTC. Its protein product is CASSWQASFYEQYF.

This chain joins TRBV7-9 and TRBJ2-1, with D unresolved. Per germline, CDR1 SEHNR and CDR2 FQNEAQ (reference sequence). The CDR3 extends over 15 amino acids. V was clipped by 3 bases and J by 5 bases, with 14 bases between them. CDR3 loop: CASSLASSLNNEQFF. The CDR3 DNA reads TGTGCCAGCAGCTTGGCTAGTTCCCTCAACAATGAGCAGTTCTTC.

The gene calls are TRBV19 and TRBJ2-5, with TRBD1 matching over 9 bases. There are 15 residues in the CDR3. V gave up 5 bases and J gave up 4 bases; unmatched junction bases: 8. CDR1 and CDR2 from the germline V gene are LNHDA and SQIVND (reference sequence). DNA of the CDR3: TGTGCCAGTAGTTCCGGGACAGGGATACGAGAGACCCAGTACTTC. This codes for CASSSGTGIRETQYF.

The rearrangement uses TRBV18 and TRBJ2-3, with 7 bases matching TRBD2. Germline trimming cut 1 base from V and 12 bases from J; bases unmatched to any gene: 4. Per germline, CDR1 KGHSH and CDR2 LQKENI. CDR3 length: 12 amino acids. In DNA, the CDR3 is TGTGCCAGCTCACCACTGGGACTAAGACAGTATTTT. Residues: CASSPLGLRQYF.

The CDR3 region is CASSYTAAPREQYF. The CDR3, as DNA: TGTGCCAGCAGTTATACGGCGGCTCCTCGAGAGCAGTACTTC. This chain uses TRBV6-5 with TRBJ2-7; unclear D gene. The V gene lost 3 bases and the J gene lost 7 bases, with 16 bases spanning the gap. Per germline, CDR1 MNHEY and CDR2 SVGAGI. The CDR3 consists of 14 residues.

The chain couples TRBV5-1 to TRBJ2-7; D gene unclear. CDR1 SGHRS and CDR2 YFSETQ come from the germline V gene. This CDR3 contains 14 residues. V shed 0 bases and J shed 3 bases, with 10 bases lying between them. The CDR3 is CASSLALNGYEQYF. The DNA for the CDR3 is TGCGCCAGCAGCTTGGCCCTCAACGGCTACGAGCAGTACTTC.

The chain couples TRBV9 to TRBJ2-1, with no clear D. Trimming removed 0 bases at V and 4 bases at J, with 11 bases between. Germline-derived CDR1 and CDR2 are SGDLS and YYNGEE. There are 15 residues in the CDR3. Here the CDR3 reads CASSVDPAVYNEQFF. CDR3 DNA sequence: TGTGCCAGCAGCGTAGATCCGGCGGTGTACAATGAGCAGTTCTTC.

J is TRBJ2-7 and V is TRBV10-3; D unresolved. The length of the CDR3 is 12 residues. The V end was cut by 6 bases, the J end by 9 bases, with 15 bases between. Germline V gene sequence: CDR1 ENHRY, CDR2 SYGVKD. DNA for the CDR3: TGTGCCATCAGGGATGACGTCGCGGTGCAGTACTTC. This gives the protein CAIRDDVAVQYF.

This clone was detected once. The chain has TRBV25-1 and TRBJ1-5; 7 nucleotides match TRBD1. Germline assignment: CDR1 MGHDK and CDR2 SYGVNS. V trimming: 1 base; J trimming: 5 bases; junction bases outside the gene matches: 8. This CDR3 has 16 amino acids. The CDR3 here is CASSESGQTIDQPQHF. Here the CDR3 DNA reads TGTGCCAGCAGTGAATCGGGACAGACGATCGATCAGCCCCAGCATTTT.

The V and J genes are TRBV5-6 and TRBJ2-7; 9 bases match TRBD1. This CDR3 has 15 amino acids. V lost 0 bases, J lost 5 bases, and 6 bases stayed unmatched. Per the germline V gene, CDR1 is SGHDT and CDR2 is YYEEEE. The CDR3 DNA reads as TGTGCCAGCAGCTTGGCCGGGACAGGGAGGGACGAGCAGTACTTC. Protein: CASSLAGTGRDEQYF.

This chain uses TRBV7-9 with TRBJ1-1; 7 nucleotides line up with TRBD1. The CDR3 length is 13 residues. The junction had 2 bases not matched to a gene; V was cut back by 3 bases and J by 4 bases. Germline CDR1 SEHNR, CDR2 FQNEAQ (reference sequence). CDR3 DNA: TGTGCCAGCAGCTTGACAGGGAGCACTGAAGCTTTCTTT. Protein: CASSLTGSTEAFF.

The J gene is TRBJ2-7, the V gene TRBV7-8, with D perhaps TRBD1 (6 bases). The CDR3 is made up of 14 amino acids. Trimming left V 2 bases short and J 7 bases short, with 15 bases between. Germline V CDR1 and CDR2: SGHVS, FQNEAQ. CDR3 in DNA: TGTGCCAGCAGCTTACAGGGGCAGTGGGGGGAGCAGTACTTC. It codes for CASSLQGQWGEQYF. Full variable domain (missing parts from reference TRBV7-8 and TRBJ2-7): GAGVSQSPRYKVAKRGQDVALRCDPISGHVSLFWYQQALGQGPEFLTYFQNEAQLDKSGLPSDRFFAERPEGSVSTLKIQRTQQEDSAVYLCASSLQGQWGEQYFGPGTRLTVT.

This chain connects TRBV28 to TRBJ2-7; D is perhaps TRBD2 (6 bases). From germline, CDR1 is MDHEN and CDR2 SYDVKM. The CDR3 has 15 residues. Between the trimmed V and J ends, which lost 2 bases and 2 bases, there was a span of 13 bases. The CDR3 sequence: CASSLSPGTPYEQYF. CDR3 bases: TGTGCCAGCAGTTTAAGCCCGGGGACTCCCTACGAGCAGTACTTC.

V gene TRBV9 combines with J gene TRBJ2-1; D call uncertain. The V end lost 0 bases, the J end lost 3 bases, and 13 bases lay between the germline ends. CDR3 length: 16 residues. Germline assignment: CDR1 SGDLS and CDR2 YYNGEE. The CDR3: CASSVGRQVLYNEQFF. The CDR3 coding sequence is TGTGCCAGCAGCGTAGGTCGGCAGGTTCTCTACAATGAGCAGTTCTTC.